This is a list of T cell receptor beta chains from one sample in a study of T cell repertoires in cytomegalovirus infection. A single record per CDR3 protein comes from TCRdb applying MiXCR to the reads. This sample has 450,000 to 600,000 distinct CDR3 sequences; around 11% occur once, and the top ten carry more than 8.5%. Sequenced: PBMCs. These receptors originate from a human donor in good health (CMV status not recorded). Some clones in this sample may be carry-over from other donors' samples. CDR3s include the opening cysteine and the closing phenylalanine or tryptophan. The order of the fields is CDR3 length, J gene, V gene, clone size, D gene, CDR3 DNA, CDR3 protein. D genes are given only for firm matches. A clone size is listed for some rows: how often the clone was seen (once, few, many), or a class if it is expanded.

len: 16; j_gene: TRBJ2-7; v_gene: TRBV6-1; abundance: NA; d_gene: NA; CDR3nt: TGTGCCAGCAGTCTGAGGACGACGGTTAGCTCCTACGAGCAGTACTTC; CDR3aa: CASSLRTTVSSYEQYF
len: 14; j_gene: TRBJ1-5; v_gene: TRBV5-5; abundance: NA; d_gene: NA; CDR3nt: TGTGCCAGCAGCTTGGAAGGTGAGAGTCAGCCCCAGCATTTT; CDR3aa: CASSLEGESQPQHF
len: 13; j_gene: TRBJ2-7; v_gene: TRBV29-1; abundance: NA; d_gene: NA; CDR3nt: TGCAGCGTTGTGGTGGACACCTTCTACGAGCAGTACTTC; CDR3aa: CSVVVDTFYEQYF
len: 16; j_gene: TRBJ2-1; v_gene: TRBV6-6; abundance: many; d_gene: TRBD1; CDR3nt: TGTGCCAGCAGTTACCTAACGGGACAGGCCTACAATGAGCAGTTCTTC; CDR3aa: CASSYLTGQAYNEQFF
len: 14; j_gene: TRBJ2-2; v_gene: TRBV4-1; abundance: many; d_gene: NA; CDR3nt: TGCGCCAGCAGCCAAGTAGGGGACACCGGGGAGCTGTTTTTT; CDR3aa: CASSQVGDTGELFF
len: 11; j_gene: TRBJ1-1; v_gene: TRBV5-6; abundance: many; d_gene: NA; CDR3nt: TGTGCCAGCAGCTGGGGGGACTCGTCTTTCTTT; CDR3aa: CASSWGDSSFF
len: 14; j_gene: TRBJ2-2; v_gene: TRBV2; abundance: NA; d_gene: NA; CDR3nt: TGTGCCAGCAGTTCGATAACGAACACCGGGGAGCTGTTTTTT; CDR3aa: CASSSITNTGELFF
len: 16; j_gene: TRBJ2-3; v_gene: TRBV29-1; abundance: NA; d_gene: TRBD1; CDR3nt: TGCAGCGTTGAAGAGTGGGGGACAGGGCTCGGTGATACGCAGTATTTT; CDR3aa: CSVEEWGTGLGDTQYF
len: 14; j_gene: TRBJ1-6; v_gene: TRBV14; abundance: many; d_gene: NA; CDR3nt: TGTGCCAGCAGCCAGACAGGAGGTCGTACACCCCTCCACTTT; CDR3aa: CASSQTGGRTPLHF
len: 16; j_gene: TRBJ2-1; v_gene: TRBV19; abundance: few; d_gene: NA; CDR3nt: TGTGCCAGTAGTATAGAAGGTCTTCCCCCCTACAATGAGCAGTTCTTC; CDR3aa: CASSIEGLPPYNEQFF
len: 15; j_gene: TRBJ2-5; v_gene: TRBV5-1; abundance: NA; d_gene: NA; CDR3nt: TGCGCCAGCAGCTCGGTCTCCTGGAGCCAAGAGACCCAGTACTTC; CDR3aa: CASSSVSWSQETQYF
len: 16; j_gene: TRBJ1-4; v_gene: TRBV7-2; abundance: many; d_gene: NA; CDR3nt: TGTGCCAGCAGCTTACTAGCCGCCTTGGGAGGGCCCCCGTCGGTTTTT; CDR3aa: CASSLLAALGGPPSVF
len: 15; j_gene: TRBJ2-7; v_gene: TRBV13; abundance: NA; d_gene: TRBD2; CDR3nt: TGTGCCAGCAGCGCATGGGGGACTACCACCTACGAGCAGTACTTC; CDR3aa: CASSAWGTTTYEQYF
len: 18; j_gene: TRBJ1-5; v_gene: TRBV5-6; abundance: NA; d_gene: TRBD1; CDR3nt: TGTGCCAGCAGCTTGTCGACAGGGAGCGGCTTTAGCAATCAGCCCCAGCATTTT; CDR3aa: CASSLSTGSGFSNQPQHF
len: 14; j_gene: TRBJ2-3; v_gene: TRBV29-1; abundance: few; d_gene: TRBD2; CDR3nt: TGCAGCGTCTTCGACGGAGCGGGACCAGATACGCAGTATTTT; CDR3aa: CSVFDGAGPDTQYF
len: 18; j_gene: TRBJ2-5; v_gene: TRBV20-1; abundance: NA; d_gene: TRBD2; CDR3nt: TGCAGTGCTAGAGTTTCCGGGGCTAGCGGGGGGGCCGGAGAGACCCAGTACTTC; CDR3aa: CSARVSGASGGAGETQYF
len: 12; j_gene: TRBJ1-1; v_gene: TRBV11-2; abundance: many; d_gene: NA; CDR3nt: TGTGCCACCACAACAGTGAACACTGAAGCTTTCTTT; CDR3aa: CATTTVNTEAFF
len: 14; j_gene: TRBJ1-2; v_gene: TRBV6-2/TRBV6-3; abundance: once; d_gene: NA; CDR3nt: TGTGCCAGCAGGTACACAGGACAGTACTATGACTACACCTTC; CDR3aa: CASRYTGQYYDYTF
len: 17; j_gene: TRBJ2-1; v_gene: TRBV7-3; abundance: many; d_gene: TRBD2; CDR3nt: TGTGCCAGCAGCTTAACTAGGGCTAGCGGGTTTAGGGATGAGCAGTTCTTC; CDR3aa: CASSLTRASGFRDEQFF
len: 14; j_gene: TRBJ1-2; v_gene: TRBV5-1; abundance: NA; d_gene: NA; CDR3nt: TGCGCCAGCAGCCCGAAGGTAGGGGAGGCTGGCTACACCTTC; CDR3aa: CASSPKVGEAGYTF
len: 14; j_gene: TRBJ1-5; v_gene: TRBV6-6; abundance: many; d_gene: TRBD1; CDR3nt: TGTGCCAGCAGGATACAGGGGTTCGATCAGCCCCAGCATTTT; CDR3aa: CASRIQGFDQPQHF
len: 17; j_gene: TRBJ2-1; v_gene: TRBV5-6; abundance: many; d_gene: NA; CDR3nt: TGTGCCAGCAGCCTCCGAATCGGACCCTCTTCCTACAATGAGCAGTTCTTC; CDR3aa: CASSLRIGPSSYNEQFF
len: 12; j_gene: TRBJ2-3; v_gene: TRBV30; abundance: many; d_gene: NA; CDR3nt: TGTGCCTGGGCACCTAGCACAGATACGCAGTATTTT; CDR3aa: CAWAPSTDTQYF
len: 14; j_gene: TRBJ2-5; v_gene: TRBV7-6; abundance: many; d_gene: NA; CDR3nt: TGTGCCAGCAGCTTGATAGGAAACCAAGAGACCCAGTACTTC; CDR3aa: CASSLIGNQETQYF
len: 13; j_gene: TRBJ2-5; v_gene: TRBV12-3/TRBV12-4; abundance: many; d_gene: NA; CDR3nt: TGTGCCAGCAGTCGGACGGGAGCGGAGACCCAGTACTTC; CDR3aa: CASSRTGAETQYF
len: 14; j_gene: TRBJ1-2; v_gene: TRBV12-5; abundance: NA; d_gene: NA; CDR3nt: TGTGCTAGTGGAGCAACCCAGGGACGTGATGGCTACACCTTC; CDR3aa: CASGATQGRDGYTF
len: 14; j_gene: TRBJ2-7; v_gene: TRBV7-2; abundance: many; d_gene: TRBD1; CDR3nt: TGTGCCAGCAGCTTAGATGGACAGGGGGACGAGCAGTACTTC; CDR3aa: CASSLDGQGDEQYF
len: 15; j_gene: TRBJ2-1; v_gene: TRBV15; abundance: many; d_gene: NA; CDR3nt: TGTGCCACCAGCACCGGGACAAAGGGGATGGATGAGCAGTTCTTC; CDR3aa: CATSTGTKGMDEQFF
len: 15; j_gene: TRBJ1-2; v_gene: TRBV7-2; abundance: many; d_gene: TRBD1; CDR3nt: TGTGCCAGCAGCGTACCGCCCGTCGACAGGGATGGCTACACCTTC; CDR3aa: CASSVPPVDRDGYTF
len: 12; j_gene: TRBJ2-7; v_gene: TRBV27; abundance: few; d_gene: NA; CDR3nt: TGTGCCAGCAGGGGAATAGGGGGCGAGCAGTACTTC; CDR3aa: CASRGIGGEQYF
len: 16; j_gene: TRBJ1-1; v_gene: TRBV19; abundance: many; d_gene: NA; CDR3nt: TGTGCCAGTAGTATACTCCGTCGTCGAGCGAACACTGAAGCTTTCTTT; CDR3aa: CASSILRRRANTEAFF
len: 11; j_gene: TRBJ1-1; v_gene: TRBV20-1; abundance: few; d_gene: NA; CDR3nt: TGCAGTGCTAGACCGGGACTTGAAGCTTTCTTT; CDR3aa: CSARPGLEAFF
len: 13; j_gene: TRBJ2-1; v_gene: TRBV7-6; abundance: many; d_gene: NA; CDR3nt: TGTGCCAGCAGCTTAGTTGTTGCTGATGAGCAGTTCTTC; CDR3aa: CASSLVVADEQFF
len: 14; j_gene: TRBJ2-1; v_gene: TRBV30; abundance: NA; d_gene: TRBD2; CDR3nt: TGTGCCTGGAGGGGACTAGCGGGAAGGGATGAGCAGTTCTTC; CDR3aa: CAWRGLAGRDEQFF
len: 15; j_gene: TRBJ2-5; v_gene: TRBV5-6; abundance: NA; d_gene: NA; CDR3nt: TGTGCCAGCAGCCCCGCGGGACTCGGGGGAGAGACCCAGTACTTC; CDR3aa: CASSPAGLGGETQYF
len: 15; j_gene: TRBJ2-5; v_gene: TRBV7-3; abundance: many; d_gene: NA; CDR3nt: TGTGCCAGCAGCTTAAACCCAGGGGGACTAGAGACCCAGTACTTC; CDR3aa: CASSLNPGGLETQYF
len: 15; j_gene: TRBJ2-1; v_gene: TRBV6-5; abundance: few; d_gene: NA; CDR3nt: TGTGCCAGCAGTCGCGGAGGGACCCATCGAAATGAGCAGTTCTTC; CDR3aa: CASSRGGTHRNEQFF
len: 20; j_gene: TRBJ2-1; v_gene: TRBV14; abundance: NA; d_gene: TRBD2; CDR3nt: TGTGCCAGCAGCCAAGTCAGAACCCCGGGACTAGCAGCAAAAGGGAATGAGCAGTTCTTC; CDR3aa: CASSQVRTPGLAAKGNEQFF
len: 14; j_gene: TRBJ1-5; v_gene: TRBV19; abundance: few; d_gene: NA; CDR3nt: TGTGCCAGTAGTAGCTTGAGTGGGGATCAGCCCCAGCATTTT; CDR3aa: CASSSLSGDQPQHF
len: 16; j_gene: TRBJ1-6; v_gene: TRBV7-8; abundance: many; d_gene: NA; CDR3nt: TGTGCCAGCAGCTTAGTTTGGGTGGTCGGGAATTCACCCCTCCACTTT; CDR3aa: CASSLVWVVGNSPLHF
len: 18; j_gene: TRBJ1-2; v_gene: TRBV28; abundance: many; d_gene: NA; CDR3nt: TGTGCCAGCAGTACCCGGGACACAGTGCCGTCGTCTAACTATGGCTACACCTTC; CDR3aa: CASSTRDTVPSSNYGYTF
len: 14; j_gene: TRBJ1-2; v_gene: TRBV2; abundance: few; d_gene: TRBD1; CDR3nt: TGTGCCAGCAGTGAGGCCTCAGGGGGCGCCTATGGCCGCTTC; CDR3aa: CASSEASGGAYGRF
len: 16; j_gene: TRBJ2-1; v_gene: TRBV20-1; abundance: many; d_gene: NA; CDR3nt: TGCAGTGCTAGAGATCCCGGGGCGTGGGGATACAATGAGCAGTTCTTC; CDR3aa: CSARDPGAWGYNEQFF
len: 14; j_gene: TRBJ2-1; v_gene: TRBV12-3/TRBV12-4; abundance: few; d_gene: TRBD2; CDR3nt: TGTGCCAGCAGGTTTAGCGGGAGGGCCGATGAGCAGTTCTTC; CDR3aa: CASRFSGRADEQFF
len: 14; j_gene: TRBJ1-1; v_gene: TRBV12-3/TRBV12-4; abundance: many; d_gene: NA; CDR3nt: TGTGCCAGCAGCCTCACCCAAGGGGGGAAGGAGGCTTTCTTT; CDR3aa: CASSLTQGGKEAFF
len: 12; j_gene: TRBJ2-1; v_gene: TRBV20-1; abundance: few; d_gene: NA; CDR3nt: TGCAGTGCTAAAGCGGCCTGGGGTGAGCAGTTCTTC; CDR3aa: CSAKAAWGEQFF
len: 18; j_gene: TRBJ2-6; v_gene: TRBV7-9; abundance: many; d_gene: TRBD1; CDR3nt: TGTGCCAGCAGCTCCGGACAGGGCCCTTTCTCTGGGGCCAACGTCCTGACTTTC; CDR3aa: CASSSGQGPFSGANVLTF
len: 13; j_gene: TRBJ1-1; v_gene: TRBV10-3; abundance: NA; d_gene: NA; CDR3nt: TGTGCCATGCGCCTAGCGGAAGGCGCTGAAGCTTTCTTT; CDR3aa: CAMRLAEGAEAFF
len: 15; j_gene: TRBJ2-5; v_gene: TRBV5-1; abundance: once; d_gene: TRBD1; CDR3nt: TGCGCCAGCAGCTCGACAGGGGGCGCGGGAGAGACCCAGTACTTC; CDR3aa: CASSSTGGAGETQYF
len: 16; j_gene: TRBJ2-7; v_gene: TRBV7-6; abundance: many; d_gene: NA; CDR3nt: TGTGCCAGCAGCCCTTCTGGCCAGGGGAAGGGATACGAGCAGTACTTC; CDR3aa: CASSPSGQGKGYEQYF